This T cell receptor (beta chain) derives from a study of blood T cells in healthy people across ages. Findings and caveats of the study: Expanded clonotype shifts may have been confounded, as the donors had an unknown CMV status.

Remarks on this clonotype: What it recognizes is unknown. The junction and the germline gene differ at one end; a read error may be behind it.

CDR3 size: 15 residues. Germline V lookup: CDR1 SGHRS, CDR2 YFSETQ. Through a sample-barcoded 5' primer and a J-beta primer mix, a second PCR was run for roughly 6 to 11 cycles. TCRdb fed the 5' RACE reads into MiXCR, producing one record per CDR3 protein. Among some 1.6 million distinct CDR3 sequences, about 35% were seen once, and the ten largest hold roughly 12%. This TCR came from a young woman in good health. The sample comprised blood. V is TRBV5-1 and J is TRBJ2-2, with 8 bases lining up with TRBD2. The CDR3 loop reads CASSLDGRATGELFF. The CDR3 DNA is TGCGCCAGTAGCTTGGACGGGAGGGCCACCGGGGAGCTGTTTTTT.